The rows below give T cell receptor beta chains drawn from one sample of a study of blood T cell repertoires in COVID-19. Data came from immunoSEQ multiplex PCR; TCRdb stores just in-frame clones and leaves some out. The sample contains over 100,000 clones, approximately 89% of which appear only once. Sequencing was carried out using peripheral blood. The receptors originated from a man aged 45-60 years with acute or convalescent COVID-19. Both conserved end residues are part of each CDR3. A D gene is named only where the DNA matches it firmly. Size is omitted from some rows. Given values are once, few, many or a class for expanded clones.

clone size: .; V gene: TRBV3-1/TRBV3-2; J gene: TRBJ2-2; D gene: TRBD2; CDR3 protein: CASSQGLAGATGELFF; CDR3 DNA: TGTGCCAGCAGCCAAGGTCTAGCGGGAGCCACCGGGGAGCTGTTTTTT
clone size: .; V gene: TRBV4-2; J gene: TRBJ2-7; D gene: .; CDR3 protein: CASSQDWGEGVGEQYF; CDR3 DNA: TGTGCCAGCAGCCAAGATTGGGGGGAGGGGGTAGGCGAGCAGTACTTC
clone size: .; V gene: TRBV2; J gene: TRBJ2-7; D gene: TRBD2; CDR3 protein: CASSEIAGGSYEQYF; CDR3 DNA: TGTGCCAGCAGTGAGATAGCGGGAGGGAGCTACGAGCAGTACTTC
clone size: .; V gene: TRBV20-1; J gene: TRBJ2-7; D gene: TRBD2; CDR3 protein: CSASGISGSREQYF; CDR3 DNA: TGCAGTGCTAGTGGTATTAGCGGGAGCCGCGAGCAGTACTTC
clone size: .; V gene: TRBV19; J gene: TRBJ1-2; D gene: .; CDR3 protein: CASTDSTGRYGYTF; CDR3 DNA: TGTGCCAGTACCGATTCTACAGGGAGATATGGCTACACCTTC
clone size: .; V gene: TRBV16; J gene: TRBJ1-1; D gene: .; CDR3 protein: CASSPQAGASEAFF; CDR3 DNA: TGTGCCAGCAGTCCCCAGGCGGGGGCGTCTGAAGCTTTCTTT
clone size: .; V gene: TRBV5-5; J gene: TRBJ1-1; D gene: .; CDR3 protein: CASYNRPMNTEAFF; CDR3 DNA: TGTGCCAGCTACAACAGGCCCATGAACACTGAAGCTTTCTTT
clone size: .; V gene: TRBV18; J gene: TRBJ1-2; D gene: .; CDR3 protein: CASSPPARNGYTF; CDR3 DNA: TGTGCCAGCTCACCACCAGCCCGTAATGGCTACACCTTC
clone size: .; V gene: TRBV6-5; J gene: TRBJ1-2; D gene: .; CDR3 protein: CASSYGRGDGYTF; CDR3 DNA: TGTGCCAGCAGTTACGGGCGGGGGGATGGCTACACCTTC
clone size: .; V gene: TRBV7-9; J gene: TRBJ1-2; D gene: .; CDR3 protein: CASSLEAVNYGYTF; CDR3 DNA: TGTGCCAGCAGCTTAGAGGCGGTAAACTATGGCTACACCTTC
clone size: .; V gene: TRBV23-1; J gene: TRBJ1-1; D gene: .; CDR3 protein: CASSQSRGTEAFF; CDR3 DNA: TGCGCCAGCAGTCAATCGCGGGGCACTGAAGCTTTCTTT
clone size: .; V gene: TRBV14; J gene: TRBJ1-5; D gene: TRBD1; CDR3 protein: CASSRGEPQHF; CDR3 DNA: TGTGCCAGTTCCAGGGGGGAGCCCCAGCATTTT
clone size: .; V gene: TRBV11-2; J gene: TRBJ2-1; D gene: .; CDR3 protein: CASSSGVSSYNEQFF; CDR3 DNA: TGTGCCAGCAGCTCGGGGGTAAGCTCCTACAATGAGCAGTTCTTC
clone size: once; V gene: TRBV11-2; J gene: TRBJ1-2; D gene: .; CDR3 protein: CASSLVDYGYTF; CDR3 DNA: TGTGCCAGCAGCTTAGTCGACTATGGCTACACCTTC
clone size: .; V gene: TRBV5-5; J gene: TRBJ1-1; D gene: .; CDR3 protein: CASSSITGRYTEAFF; CDR3 DNA: TGTGCCAGCAGCAGTATTACAGGGCGCTACACTGAAGCTTTCTTT
clone size: .; V gene: TRBV2; J gene: TRBJ2-1; D gene: TRBD1; CDR3 protein: CASSGTGWDNEQFF; CDR3 DNA: TGTGCCAGCAGCGGGACAGGCTGGGACAATGAGCAGTTCTTC
clone size: few; V gene: TRBV7-3; J gene: TRBJ2-1; D gene: TRBD1; CDR3 protein: CASSLWTGRDNEQFF; CDR3 DNA: TGTGCCAGCAGCCTCTGGACAGGGCGAGACAATGAGCAGTTCTTC
clone size: .; V gene: TRBV7-9; J gene: TRBJ1-5; D gene: TRBD1; CDR3 protein: CASSLQGASEPQHF; CDR3 DNA: TGTGCCAGCAGCTTACAGGGGGCTTCGGAGCCCCAGCATTTT
clone size: .; V gene: TRBV5-4; J gene: TRBJ1-1; D gene: .; CDR3 protein: CASSLVAGANTEAFF; CDR3 DNA: TGTGCCAGCAGCTTGGTAGCGGGGGCAAACACTGAAGCTTTCTTT
clone size: .; V gene: TRBV4-2; J gene: TRBJ1-2; D gene: TRBD1; CDR3 protein: CASLIPGGRGYTF; CDR3 DNA: TGTGCCAGCCTGATCCCAGGGGGCCGTGGCTACACCTTC
clone size: .; V gene: TRBV5-1; J gene: TRBJ2-7; D gene: TRBD1; CDR3 protein: CASGPGQGSYEQYF; CDR3 DNA: TGCGCCAGCGGCCCGGGACAGGGCTCCTACGAGCAGTACTTC
clone size: .; V gene: TRBV11-2; J gene: TRBJ2-3; D gene: TRBD2; CDR3 protein: CASNFRGGATDTQYF; CDR3 DNA: TGTGCCAGCAACTTCCGGGGGGGGGCGACAGATACGCAGTATTTT
clone size: .; V gene: TRBV15; J gene: TRBJ2-1; D gene: .; CDR3 protein: CATNPSRALNEQFF; CDR3 DNA: TGTGCCACCAACCCGTCGCGGGCGCTCAATGAGCAGTTCTTC
clone size: .; V gene: TRBV10-2; J gene: TRBJ2-1; D gene: TRBD2; CDR3 protein: CASRERGPPINEQFF; CDR3 DNA: TGCGCCAGCCGGGAGCGGGGGCCCCCCATCAATGAGCAGTTCTTC
clone size: .; V gene: TRBV30; J gene: TRBJ1-2; D gene: .; CDR3 protein: CAWRDYNLYGYTF; CDR3 DNA: TGTGCCTGGAGAGACTACAACTTATATGGCTACACCTTC
clone size: .; V gene: TRBV24-1; J gene: TRBJ2-1; D gene: TRBD1; CDR3 protein: CATSDSRQGANEQFF; CDR3 DNA: TGTGCCACCAGTGACTCACGACAGGGGGCGAATGAGCAGTTCTTC
clone size: .; V gene: TRBV4-1; J gene: TRBJ2-7; D gene: .; CDR3 protein: CASSQGAQGYEQYF; CDR3 DNA: TGCGCCAGCAGCCAAGGAGCACAGGGCTACGAGCAGTACTTC
clone size: .; V gene: TRBV19; J gene: TRBJ2-5; D gene: .; CDR3 protein: CASSLDSPGSQETQYF; CDR3 DNA: TGTGCCAGTAGTCTGGACAGCCCTGGGTCCCAAGAGACCCAGTACTTC
clone size: .; V gene: TRBV2; J gene: TRBJ2-2; D gene: TRBD2; CDR3 protein: CASRVAGTNTGELFF; CDR3 DNA: TGTGCCAGCAGGGTAGCGGGAACGAACACCGGGGAGCTGTTTTTT
clone size: .; V gene: TRBV6-1; J gene: TRBJ2-3; D gene: TRBD2; CDR3 protein: CASSERVAGGSTDTQYF; CDR3 DNA: TGTGCCAGCAGTGAACGGGTAGCGGGAGGGAGCACAGATACGCAGTATTTT
clone size: few; V gene: TRBV19; J gene: TRBJ2-7; D gene: TRBD1; CDR3 protein: CASRPDRGEPYEQYF; CDR3 DNA: TGTGCCAGTAGACCGGACAGGGGCGAACCCTACGAGCAGTACTTC
clone size: .; V gene: TRBV18; J gene: TRBJ1-2; D gene: TRBD1; CDR3 protein: CASSPLTGTGVSYGYTF; CDR3 DNA: TGTGCCAGCTCACCACTTACCGGGACAGGGGTTTCCTATGGCTACACCTTC
clone size: .; V gene: TRBV2; J gene: TRBJ1-2; D gene: TRBD1; CDR3 protein: CASSGQGLVGYTF; CDR3 DNA: TGTGCCAGCAGTGGACAGGGCCTGGTGGGCTACACCTTC
clone size: .; V gene: TRBV10-3; J gene: TRBJ1-2; D gene: .; CDR3 protein: CAISESQGHGYTF; CDR3 DNA: TGTGCCATCAGTGAGTCTCAGGGCCATGGCTACACCTTC
clone size: .; V gene: TRBV2; J gene: TRBJ1-5; D gene: .; CDR3 protein: CASSSEAGGDQPQHF; CDR3 DNA: TGTGCCAGCAGTTCGGAGGCCGGGGGGGATCAGCCCCAGCATTTT
clone size: .; V gene: TRBV6-6; J gene: TRBJ1-3; D gene: .; CDR3 protein: CASSLTLGHFSGNTIYF; CDR3 DNA: TGTGCCAGCAGTCTCACCCTGGGACATTTCTCTGGAAACACCATATATTTT
clone size: .; V gene: TRBV4-1; J gene: TRBJ2-1; D gene: TRBD2; CDR3 protein: CASSLSGLSSYNEQFF; CDR3 DNA: TGCGCCAGCAGCCTTAGCGGGCTGAGCTCCTACAATGAGCAGTTCTTC
clone size: .; V gene: TRBV7-7; J gene: TRBJ2-2; D gene: .; CDR3 protein: CASSFLGAGELFF; CDR3 DNA: TGTGCTAGCAGCTTTCTTGGAGCCGGGGAGCTGTTTTTT